The clone carrying this T cell receptor (beta chain) was observed a single time. Method: immunoSEQ multiplex PCR; TCRdb's copy keeps in-frame clones and lacks some. The repertoire consists of about 580,000 clones, with 95% to 98% occurring once and the leading ten covering approximately 0.3%. These data come from a study of shared clonotypes between healthy human individuals. The naive CD8 subset, CD45RO-negative cells positively selected for CCR7, excluded terminally differentiated effector memory CD45RA+ cells. Sequencing used naive CD8+ T cells sorted from blood. The clonotype was recovered from a man aged 30-40 years in good health.

The CDR3 protein is CASSFGLAGAYEQYF. Here the CDR3 DNA reads TGTGCCAGCAGTTTTGGACTAGCGGGAGCCTACGAGCAGTACTTC. The chain recombines TRBV27 with TRBJ2-7; 13 bases map to TRBD2. CDR1 is MNHEY and CDR2 is SMNVEV in the germline V gene (reference sequence). This CDR3 is built from 15 residues. J was trimmed by 2 bases and V by 3 bases; bases with no gene match: 1.